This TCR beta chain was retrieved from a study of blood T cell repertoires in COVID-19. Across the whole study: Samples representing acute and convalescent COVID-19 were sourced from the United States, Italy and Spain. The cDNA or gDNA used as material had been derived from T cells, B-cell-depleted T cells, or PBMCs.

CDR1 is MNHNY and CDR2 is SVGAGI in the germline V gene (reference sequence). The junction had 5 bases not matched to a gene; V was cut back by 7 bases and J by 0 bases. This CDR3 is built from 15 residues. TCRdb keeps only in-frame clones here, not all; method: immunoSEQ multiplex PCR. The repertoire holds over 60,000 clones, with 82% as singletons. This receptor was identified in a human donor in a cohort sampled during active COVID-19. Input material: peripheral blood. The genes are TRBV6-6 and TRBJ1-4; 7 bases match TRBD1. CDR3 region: CASIRDSATNEKLFF. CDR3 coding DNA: TGTGCCAGCATTAGGGACAGCGCAACTAATGAAAAACTGTTTTTT.